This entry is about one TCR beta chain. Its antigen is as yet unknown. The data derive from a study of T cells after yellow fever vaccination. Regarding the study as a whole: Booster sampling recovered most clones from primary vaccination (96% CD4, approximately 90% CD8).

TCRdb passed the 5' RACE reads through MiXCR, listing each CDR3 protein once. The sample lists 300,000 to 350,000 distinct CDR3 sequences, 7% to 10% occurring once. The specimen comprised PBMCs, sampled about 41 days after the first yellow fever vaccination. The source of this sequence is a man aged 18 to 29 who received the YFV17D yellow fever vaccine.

The CDR3 DNA is TGTGCCAGCAGCTCCCCCCCCGCCAGCACTGAAGCTTTCTTT. Protein product: CASSSPPASTEAFF. The chain joins TRBV9 to TRBJ1-1, with D hard to call. Germline-derived CDR1 and CDR2 are SGDLS and YYNGEE. The ends were cut back, 4 bases at V and 4 bases at J, with 14 bases in the middle. There are 14 residues in the CDR3.